The 21 T cell receptor beta chains given below trace back to one sample, sequenced in a study of Graves' ophthalmopathy and Graves' hyperthyroidism. Investigators amplified TCR beta CDR3 regions from RNA transcripts. An opening RT-PCR round employed HTBI primers and preceded a second-round multiplex PCR. TCRdb independently ran MiXCR on the multiplex PCR reads; one entry per CDR3 protein. The repertoire holds fewer than 250,000 distinct CDR3 sequences, roughly 29% seen once, with approximately 9.1% in the top ten. Sequencing was carried out using peripheral blood. Source of these receptors: a man aged 50-59 years with Graves' ophthalmopathy.

The chain combines TRBV12-3 or TRBV12-4 with TRBJ1-2; tentative D call: TRBD1 (5 bases). The CDR3 contains 14 residues. Trimming removed 6 bases from V and 8 bases from J, with 19 bases in between. CDR3 nucleotides: TGTGCCAGCAGCCCCGACTTGACAGCGTGGGGCTACACCTTC. It is translated as CASSPDLTAWGYTF.

The sample holds many counts of this clonotype. The rearrangement links TRBV24-1 to TRBJ2-5; D might be TRBD1 or TRBD2, each matching 5 bases. The CDR3 spans 16 residues. Germline CDR1 and CDR2: KGHDR and SFDVKD. Trimming took off 4 bases at V and 5 bases at J, with 19 bases between the two ends. DNA for the CDR3: TGTGCCACCAGTGACGGACGGGACGGATTAAGGGAGACCCAGTACTTC. Translating it yields CATSDGRDGLRETQYF.

Ten or more counts support this clonotype. This chain uses TRBV20-1 with TRBJ2-7; D could derive from TRBD1 or TRBD2 (5 bases each). Germline assignment: CDR1 DFQATT and CDR2 SNEGSKA (reference sequence). V was pared by 6 bases and J by 4 bases, with 19 bases between. CDR3 length equals 14 residues. The DNA of the CDR3 is TGCAGTGCCCAACCAGGGCGCCGAGGGTACGAGCAGTACTTC. Protein sequence: CSAQPGRRGYEQYF.

The V call is TRBV5-1, the J call TRBJ1-1; TRBD1 aligns across 8 bases. J was trimmed by 4 bases and V by 0 bases; bases with no gene match: 8. The CDR3 spans 16 residues. CDR1 is SGHRS, CDR2 YFSETQ, per germline. The CDR3 loop is CASSLENLQGGTEAFF. CDR3 nucleotides: TGCGCCAGCAGCTTGGAGAATCTACAGGGGGGCACTGAAGCTTTCTTT.

At least ten counts were recorded for this clonotype. V usage is TRBV4-2 and J usage is TRBJ1-2, with D possibly matching TRBD1 (6 bases). V was shortened by 4 bases and J by 3 bases, with 12 bases between the two germline ends. The CDR3 covers 14 residues. Germline CDR1 reads LGHNA; CDR2 reads YNFKEQ. Written as DNA, the CDR3 is TGTGCCAGCAGCCCCGGACAGTCCGACTATGGCTACACCTTC. It yields the protein CASSPGQSDYGYTF.

This clonotype was seen repeatedly, ten times or more. The chain links TRBV6-2 or TRBV6-3 to TRBJ2-7, with D unresolved. Trimming removed 2 bases at V and 5 bases at J, with 16 bases between. Germline V gene lookup returns CDR1 MNHEY and CDR2 SVGEGT. CDR3 length: 15 residues. The CDR3 here is CASSYVSVTTDEQYF. Written as DNA, the CDR3 is TGTGCCAGCAGTTACGTAAGCGTGACCACCGACGAGCAGTACTTC.

This rearrangement joins TRBV20-1 to TRBJ2-5; 7 nucleotides line up with TRBD2. This CDR3 has 14 amino acids. The J segment lost 5 bases and the V segment lost 2 bases, leaving 8 bases of the junction unmatched. Germline assignment: CDR1 DFQATT and CDR2 SNEGSKA (reference sequence). CDR3 sequence reads: CSARLAATGETQYF. In DNA, the CDR3 is TGCAGTGCTAGACTAGCGGCCACGGGGGAGACCCAGTACTTC.

This clonotype appeared many times. The chain employs TRBV12-3 or TRBV12-4 and TRBJ1-2; D might be TRBD1 (5 bases). V gave up 6 bases and J gave up 4 bases, with 18 bases separating them. The CDR3 has 15 amino acids. CDR3 nucleotide sequence: TGTGCCAGCAGCCAGAGCCTACAGGAGACCTATGGCTACACCTTC. The encoded protein is CASSQSLQETYGYTF.

This chain connects TRBV11-2 to TRBJ2-5, with TRBD2 matching 15 bases. The germline CDR1 and CDR2 sequences are SGHAT and FQNNGV. V trimming: 3 bases; J trimming: 5 bases; junction bases outside the gene matches: 10. The CDR3 totals 18 residues. The CDR3 loop is CASSFPGLAGGAGETQYF. Here the CDR3 DNA reads TGTGCCAGCAGCTTTCCGGGACTAGCGGGAGGTGCGGGGGAGACCCAGTACTTC.

This clonotype was seen at least ten times. The chain couples TRBV20-1 to TRBJ2-7; D remains unclear. V gave up 3 bases and J gave up 7 bases, with 13 bases separating them. From germline, CDR1 is DFQATT and CDR2 SNEGSKA (reference sequence). CDR3 length equals 12 residues. CDR3 bases: TGCAGTGCTAGGGCGGACCCTAGGGAGCAGTACTTC. It yields the protein CSARADPREQYF.

This clonotype was recorded at least ten times. This chain connects TRBV7-2 to TRBJ2-5, with a possible D match to TRBD1 (6 bases). The CDR3 totals 13 residues. Germline V CDR1 and CDR2: SGHTA, FQGNSA. With 1 base removed from V and 7 bases from J, the gap between germline ends came to 10 bases. CDR3 sequence reads: CASSLDRVGTQYF. Written as DNA, the CDR3 is TGTGCCAGCAGCTTAGACAGGGTTGGGACCCAGTACTTC.

This clonotype showed up many times. The chain recombines TRBV12-3 or TRBV12-4 with TRBJ1-6, with TRBD1 as a possible D gene (6 bases). The CDR3 loop spans 12 amino acids. V lost 7 bases to trimming and J lost 13 bases, with 14 bases between them. The CDR3 DNA follows: TGTGCCAGCAACATAGGGGGGCTTCCCCTCCACTTT. It yields the protein CASNIGGLPLHF.

This clonotype was counted at least ten times. This rearrangement joins TRBV18 to TRBJ1-5; unclear D gene. The CDR3 contains 13 residues. The germline V gene encodes CDR1 KGHSH and CDR2 LQKENI. The ends were cut back, 2 bases at V and 5 bases at J, with 7 bases in the middle. CDR3 in amino acids: CASSPVLDQPQHF. Written as DNA, the CDR3 is TGTGCCAGCTCACCAGTATTGGATCAGCCCCAGCATTTT.

Many counts were recorded for this clonotype. The rearrangement joins TRBV28 to TRBJ2-7, with 11 bases fitting TRBD2. CDR3 size: 17 residues. V trimming: 5 bases; J trimming: 5 bases; junction bases outside the gene matches: 14. Germline CDR1 and CDR2: MDHEN and SYDVKM. The CDR3 protein is CASSPLRRASGRHEQYF. As DNA, the CDR3 is TGTGCCAGCAGTCCTCTCCGTCGGGCTAGCGGGAGGCACGAGCAGTACTTC.

This clonotype showed up many times. The V and J genes are TRBV18 and TRBJ2-2; possibly TRBD2 for D (6 bases). CDR3 length: 15 amino acids. V lost 8 bases, J lost 1 base, and 14 bases lay in between. CDR1 is KGHSH, CDR2 LQKENI, per germline. The chain's CDR3 is CASDRDSLNTGELFF. The CDR3 nucleotides read TGTGCCAGCGATCGGGACTCTTTGAACACCGGGGAGCTGTTTTTT.

This clonotype was seen at least ten times. The chain links TRBV10-3 to TRBJ2-7; D call uncertain. The CDR3 length is 15 residues. V shed 3 bases and J shed 2 bases, with 14 bases lying between them. Germline CDR1 is ENHRY and CDR2 is SYGVKD. The DNA for the CDR3 is TGTGCCATCAGTGAACATAGTGCGGAGACCTACGAGCAGTACTTC. Its protein product is CAISEHSAETYEQYF.

This clonotype was seen repeatedly, ten times or more. This chain links TRBV2 with TRBJ2-2; 7 bases align to TRBD1. The CDR3 has 15 amino acids. Germline CDR1 and CDR2: SNHLY and FYNNEI. V gave up 3 bases and J gave up 6 bases; unmatched junction bases: 7. Written as DNA, the CDR3 is TGTGCCAGCAGTGACCTGTACAGGGGTTCCGGGGAGCTGTTTTTT. Translation: CASSDLYRGSGELFF.

This clonotype came up once. The V and J genes are TRBV27 and TRBJ1-2; 7 positions agree with TRBD1. The germline gives CDR1 MNHEY, CDR2 SMNVEV (reference sequence). V lost 6 bases to trimming and J lost 5 bases; unmatched junction nucleotides: 6. There are 13 residues in the CDR3. The CDR3 is CASSRQGGYGYTF. CDR3 bases: TGTGCCAGCAGCCGACAGGGTGGGTATGGCTACACCTTC.

This clonotype was counted many times. The chain recombines TRBV7-2 with TRBJ2-7; D is uncertain. Germline loops: CDR1 SGHTA, CDR2 FQGNSA. This CDR3 is built from 13 residues. Trimming shortened V by 3 bases and J by 5 bases, and 11 bases separated the two germline ends. This CDR3 reads CASSFPGKDEQYF. The CDR3 DNA follows: TGTGCCAGCAGCTTTCCAGGAAAGGACGAGCAGTACTTC.

This clonotype was observed at least ten times. This chain uses TRBV12-3 or TRBV12-4 with TRBJ2-7, with TRBD1 identical over 7 bases. Losses at the gene ends were 7 bases for V and 2 bases for J; bases not matched to a gene: 11. The CDR3 is made up of 15 amino acids. The CDR3 is CASNSGSQGAYEQYF. The CDR3 nucleotides are TGTGCCAGCAACTCGGGGAGCCAGGGGGCCTACGAGCAGTACTTC.

This CDR3 reads CASSLGQAGYGYTF. As DNA, the CDR3 is TGTGCCAGCAGCTTAGGACAGGCAGGGTATGGCTACACCTTC. The rearrangement joins TRBV11-2 to TRBJ1-2, with D possibly TRBD1 on 6 matching bases. From germline, CDR1 is SGHAT and CDR2 FQNNGV. V lost 1 base and J lost 5, with 11 bases in between. The CDR3 is 14 amino acids.